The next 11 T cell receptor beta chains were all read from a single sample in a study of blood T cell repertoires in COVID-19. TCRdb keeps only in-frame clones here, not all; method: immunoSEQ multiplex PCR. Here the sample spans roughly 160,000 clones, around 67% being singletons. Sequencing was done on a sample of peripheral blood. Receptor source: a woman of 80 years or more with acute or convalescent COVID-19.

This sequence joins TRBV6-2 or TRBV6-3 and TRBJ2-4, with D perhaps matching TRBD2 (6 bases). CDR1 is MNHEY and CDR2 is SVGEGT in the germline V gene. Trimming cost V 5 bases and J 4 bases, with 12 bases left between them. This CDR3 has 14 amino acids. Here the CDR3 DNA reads TGTGCCAGCAGTCCCCGGGACTCGAAAAACATTCAGTACTTC. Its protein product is CASSPRDSKNIQYF.

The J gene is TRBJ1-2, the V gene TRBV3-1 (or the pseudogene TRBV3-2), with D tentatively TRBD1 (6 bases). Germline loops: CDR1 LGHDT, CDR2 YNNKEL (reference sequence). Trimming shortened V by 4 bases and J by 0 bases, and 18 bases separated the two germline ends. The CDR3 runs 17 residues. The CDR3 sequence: CASSRRTASTTNYGYTF. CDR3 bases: TGTGCCAGCAGCCGGAGGACAGCATCCACTACTAACTATGGCTACACCTTC.

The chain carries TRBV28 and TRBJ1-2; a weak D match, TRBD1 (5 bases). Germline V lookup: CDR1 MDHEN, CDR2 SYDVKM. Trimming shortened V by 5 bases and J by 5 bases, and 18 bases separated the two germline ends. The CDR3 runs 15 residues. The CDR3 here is CASSPPGESVYGYTF. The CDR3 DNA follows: TGTGCCAGCAGTCCACCGGGGGAATCGGTATATGGCTACACCTTC.

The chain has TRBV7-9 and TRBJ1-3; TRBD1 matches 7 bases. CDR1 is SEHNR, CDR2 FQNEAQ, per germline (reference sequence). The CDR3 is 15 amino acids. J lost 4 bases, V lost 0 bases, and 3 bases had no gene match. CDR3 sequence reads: CASSLAGGIGNTIYF. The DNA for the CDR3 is TGTGCCAGCAGCTTAGCAGGGGGCATAGGAAACACCATATATTTT.

The CDR3 reads CASSVRDRGSYEQYF. CDR3 nucleotides: TGTGCCAGCAGCGTCCGGGACAGGGGCTCCTACGAGCAGTACTTC. The rearrangement uses TRBV7-8 and TRBJ2-7; 10 positions agree with TRBD1. This CDR3 is 15 amino acids long. The germline gives CDR1 SGHVS, CDR2 FQNEAQ. V gave up 5 bases and J gave up 0 bases; unmatched junction bases: 4.

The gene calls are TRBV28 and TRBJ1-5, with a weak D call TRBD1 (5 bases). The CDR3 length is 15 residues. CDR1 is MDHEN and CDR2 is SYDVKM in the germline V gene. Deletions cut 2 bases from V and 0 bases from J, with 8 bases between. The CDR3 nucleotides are TGTGCCAGCAGTTTAAGACAGCTTAGCAATCAGCCCCAGCATTTT. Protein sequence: CASSLRQLSNQPQHF.

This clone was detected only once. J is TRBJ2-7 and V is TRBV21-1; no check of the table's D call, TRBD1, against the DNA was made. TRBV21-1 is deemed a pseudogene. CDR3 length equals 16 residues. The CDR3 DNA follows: TGTGCCAGCAGCAAGAAAATTCCGGGACAGAACTACGAGCAGTACTTC. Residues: CASSKKIPGQNYEQYF.

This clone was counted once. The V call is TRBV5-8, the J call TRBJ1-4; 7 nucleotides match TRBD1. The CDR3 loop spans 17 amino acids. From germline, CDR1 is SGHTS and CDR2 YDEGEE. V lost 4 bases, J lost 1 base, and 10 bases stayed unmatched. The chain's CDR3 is CASSRRDSEVTNEKLFF. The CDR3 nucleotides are TGTGCCAGCAGCCGACGGGACAGCGAAGTAACTAATGAAAAACTGTTTTTT. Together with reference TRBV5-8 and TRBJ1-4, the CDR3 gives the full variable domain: EAGVTQSPTHLIKTRGQQATLRCSPISGHTSVYWYQQALGLGLQFLLWYDEGEERNRGNFPPRFSGRQFPNYSSELNVNALELEDSALYLCASSRRDSEVTNEKLFFGSGTQLSVL.

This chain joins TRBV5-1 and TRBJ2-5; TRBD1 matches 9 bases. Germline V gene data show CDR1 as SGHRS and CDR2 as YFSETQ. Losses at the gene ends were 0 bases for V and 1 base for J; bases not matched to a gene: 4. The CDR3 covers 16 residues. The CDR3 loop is CASSLGGTGTQETQYF. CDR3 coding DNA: TGCGCCAGCAGCTTGGGGGGGACAGGGACCCAAGAGACCCAGTACTTC.

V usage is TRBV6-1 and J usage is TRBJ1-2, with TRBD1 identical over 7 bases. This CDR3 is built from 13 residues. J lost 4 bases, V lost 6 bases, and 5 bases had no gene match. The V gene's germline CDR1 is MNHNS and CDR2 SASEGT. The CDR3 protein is CASSGQVGYGYTF. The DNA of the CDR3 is TGTGCCAGCAGCGGACAGGTCGGCTATGGCTACACCTTC.

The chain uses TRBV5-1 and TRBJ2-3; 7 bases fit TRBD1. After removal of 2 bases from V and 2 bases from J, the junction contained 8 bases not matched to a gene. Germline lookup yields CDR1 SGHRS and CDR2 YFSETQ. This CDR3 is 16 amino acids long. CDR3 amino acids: CASSFGRDRYTDTQYF. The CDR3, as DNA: TGCGCCAGCAGCTTTGGACGGGACAGATACACAGATACGCAGTATTTT. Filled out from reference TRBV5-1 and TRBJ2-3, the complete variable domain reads KAGVTQTPRYLIKTRGQQVTLSCSPISGHRSVSWYQQTPGQGLQFLFEYFSETQRNKGNFPGRFSGRQFSNSRSEMNVSTLELGDSALYLCASSFGRDRYTDTQYFGPGTRLTVL.